The 23 T cell receptor beta chains presented below share a single source sample, sequenced in a study of cytomegalovirus exposure and HLA in healthy donors. PCR used 60 Vbeta primers and 13 Jbeta primers. Profiling relied on immunoSEQ multiplex PCR, and the TCRdb table lists in-frame clones only, not all of them. The table has 150,000 to 200,000 clones, about 88% seen once. The sample taken for sequencing was PBMCs. The source is a young man in good health and CMV-seropositive.

The chain's CDR3 is CASSSPGTSGTSSYNEQFF. The CDR3 DNA reads as TGTGCCAGCAGCTCTCCCGGGACTAGCGGGACGAGCTCCTACAATGAGCAGTTCTTC. V is TRBV13 and J is TRBJ2-1; 13 bases map to TRBD2. Germline lookup yields CDR1 PRHDT and CDR2 FYEKMQ (reference sequence). This CDR3 region has 19 residues. V gave up 4 bases and J gave up 0 bases; unmatched junction bases: 9.

This clone appeared once. V is TRBV4-3 and J is TRBJ2-3, with 8 nucleotides matching TRBD2. V shed 0 bases, J shed 3 bases, and the junction held 5 bases outside the gene matches. Germline V gene lookup returns CDR1 LGHNA and CDR2 YSLEER. The CDR3 covers 16 residues. The CDR3: CASSQDAVAGTDTQYF. For the CDR3, the DNA is TGCGCCAGCAGCCAAGATGCGGTAGCGGGAACAGATACGCAGTATTTT.

This chain connects TRBV14 to TRBJ2-1, with a possible D match to TRBD1 (6 bases). Trimming stripped 9 bases from V and 9 bases from J, with 18 bases between. The CDR3 is made up of 13 amino acids. Germline V gene sequence: CDR1 SGHDN, CDR2 FVKESK. CDR3 region: CASQPPQGPEQFF. DNA for the CDR3: TGTGCCAGTCAACCGCCACAGGGCCCTGAGCAGTTCTTC.

This chain uses TRBV6-4 with TRBJ1-1; 9 bases are shared with TRBD1. The CDR3 has 16 residues. Germline V gene lookup returns CDR1 MRHNA and CDR2 SNTAGT. After removal of 3 bases from V and 4 bases from J, the junction contained 9 bases not matched to a gene. CDR3 sequence: CASSETVDRGGTEAFF. The DNA of the CDR3 is TGTGCCAGCAGTGAGACCGTCGACAGGGGGGGCACTGAAGCTTTCTTT.

V usage is TRBV5-4 and J usage is TRBJ2-5, with 7 bases lining up with TRBD2. The V gene's germline CDR1 is SGHNT and CDR2 YYREEE (reference sequence). The CDR3 consists of 14 residues. The ends lost 2 bases at V and 1 base at J; junction bases unmatched: 2. The CDR3 bases are TGTGCCAGCAGCTTCTCTAGCGGCCAAGAGACCCAGTACTTC. Its protein product is CASSFSSGQETQYF.

The chain links TRBV6-4 to TRBJ2-5; 12 bases fit TRBD1. This CDR3 has 17 amino acids. Trimming took 3 bases from V and 5 from J; bases not matched to a gene: 10. Per the germline V gene, CDR1 is MRHNA and CDR2 is SNTAGT. The CDR3 nucleotides are TGTGCCAGCAGTGAGCCGGGACAGGGGGCGCGGGAGGAGACCCAGTACTTC. Its protein product is CASSEPGQGAREETQYF.

The J gene is TRBJ2-3, the V gene TRBV23-1, with TRBD2 matching over 7 bases. TRBV23-1 is filed as an ORF, its function uncertain. This CDR3 is 18 amino acids long. The J segment lost 6 bases and the V segment lost 0 bases, leaving 15 bases of the junction unmatched. The CDR3 region is CASSQSSAGDSFWDTQYF. CDR3 in DNA: TGCGCCAGCAGTCAATCCTCCGCGGGGGACTCGTTTTGGGATACGCAGTATTTT.

The chain joins TRBV4-3 to TRBJ1-3; no clear D gene. Trimming took 0 bases from V and 1 from J, leaving 13 bases between them. The CDR3 runs 17 residues. Germline assignment: CDR1 LGHNA and CDR2 YSLEER. The CDR3 DNA sequence: TGCGCCAGCAGCCAAGATCGGGGAGGTTTATCTGGAAACACCATATATTTT. This codes for CASSQDRGGLSGNTIYF.

The gene calls are TRBV5-6 and TRBJ1-6; unclear D gene. Trimming shortened V by 0 bases and J by 7 bases, and 8 bases separated the two germline ends. Germline V gene lookup returns CDR1 SGHDT and CDR2 YYEEEE. The CDR3 is 14 residues long. DNA of the CDR3: TGTGCCAGCAGCTTGGACGCACAAAATTCACCCCTCCACTTT. Protein product: CASSLDAQNSPLHF.

This clone was found once. The chain joins TRBV5-5 to TRBJ1-5; D is unclear. Per the germline V gene, CDR1 is SGHKS and CDR2 is YYEKEE (reference sequence). V was shortened by 0 bases and J by 4 bases, with 8 bases between the two germline ends. This CDR3 spans 14 amino acids. In nucleotides, the CDR3 is TGTGCCAGCAGCTTGGCTGCGGGAAATCAGCCCCAGCATTTT. The encoded protein is CASSLAAGNQPQHF.

In this sample, this clone turned up a few times. This sequence joins TRBV6-5 and TRBJ1-3, with D possibly matching TRBD1 (5 bases). Germline CDR1 is MNHEY and CDR2 is SVGAGI. V gave up 6 bases and J gave up 5 bases, with 14 bases separating them. The CDR3 totals 14 residues. CDR3 nucleotide sequence: TGTGCCAGCAGGCCCTCAGGGTCTAGAAACACCATATATTTT. It translates to CASRPSGSRNTIYF.

DNA of the CDR3: TGTGCCAGCAGCTTGACAGGAGATGAGACCCAGTACTTC. Translated: CASSLTGDETQYF. V usage is TRBV5-6 and J usage is TRBJ2-5; weak D call: TRBD1 (5 bases). This CDR3 is 13 amino acids long. Germline V gene sequence: CDR1 SGHDT, CDR2 YYEEEE. Deletions cut 1 base from V and 5 bases from J, with 9 bases between.

The chain recombines TRBV5-1 with TRBJ1-4; D possibly corresponds to TRBD1 (5 bases). Per the germline V gene, CDR1 is SGHRS and CDR2 is YFSETQ. V was cut by 0 bases and J by 5 bases, with 11 bases left in between. The CDR3 is 15 amino acids. CDR3 residues: CASSLDGTGNEKLFF. The CDR3 DNA follows: TGCGCCAGCAGCTTGGATGGGACTGGAAATGAAAAACTGTTTTTT.

This clone occurred once. The chain is built from TRBV9 and TRBJ2-2; possible D gene TRBD1, 5 bases. The CDR3 is 13 residues long. Germline V CDR1 and CDR2: SGDLS, YYNGEE. V was trimmed by 5 bases and J by 5 bases, leaving 10 bases between them. The CDR3 nucleotides read TGTGCCAGCAGAGGGGTGGAGACCGGGGAGCTGTTTTTT. Its protein product is CASRGVETGELFF.

This chain links TRBV25-1 with TRBJ2-1, with a tentative D call TRBD1 (5 bases). Trimming took off 4 bases at V and 4 bases at J, with 8 bases between the two ends. The CDR3 consists of 13 residues. Per germline, CDR1 MGHDK and CDR2 SYGVNS. The DNA of the CDR3 is TGTGCCAGCAGTGCACAGGTTTACAATGAGCAGTTCTTC. Translated: CASSAQVYNEQFF.

Points on this clone: In the same sample, other DNA sequences code for this CDR3. The chain is built from TRBV6-5 and TRBJ2-3, with TRBD2 matching over 10 bases. The CDR3 is 16 residues long. CDR1 and CDR2 from the germline V gene are MNHEY and SVGAGI. Unmatched junction bases numbered 4, after V lost 2 bases and J lost 2 bases. CDR3 coding DNA: TGTGCCAGCAGTTACGGTCTAGCGGGGGACACAGATACGCAGTATTTT. This sequence encodes CASSYGLAGDTDTQYF.

Comment on this clone: The same CDR3 arises from other DNA sequences in this sample as well. CDR3 bases: TGTGCCAGCAGCTTAGCGGGGACCGGGGAGCTGTTTTTT. Its protein is CASSLAGTGELFF. The V and J genes are TRBV11-2 and TRBJ2-2, with D perhaps matching TRBD2 (5 bases). Trimming pared 1 base from V and 5 bases from J, leaving 5 bases between. Germline loops: CDR1 SGHAT, CDR2 FQNNGV. The CDR3 runs 13 residues. The variable domain in full, with the rest retrieved from reference TRBV11-2 and TRBJ2-2, is EAGVAQSPRYKIIEKRQSVAFWCNPISGHATLYWYQQILGQGPKLLIQFQNNGVVDDSQLPKDRFSAERLKGVDSTLKIQPAKLEDSAVYLCASSLAGTGELFFGEGSRLTVL.

The J gene is TRBJ1-2, the V gene TRBV6-1, with D possibly TRBD1 on 6 matching bases. Germline CDR1 is MNHNS and CDR2 is SASEGT. The CDR3 length is 15 residues. V was clipped by 3 bases and J by 3 bases, with 14 bases between them. The CDR3 is CASSEQGSGYYGYTF. DNA of the CDR3: TGTGCCAGCAGTGAGCAGGGGTCCGGGTACTATGGCTACACCTTC.

The rearrangement links TRBV10-3 to TRBJ2-3, with TRBD1 matching over 8 bases. This CDR3 has 16 amino acids. Looked up from germline, CDR1 is ENHRY and CDR2 is SYGVKD. Trimming at V came to 3 bases and at J to 4 bases, leaving 9 bases not matched to a gene. In DNA, the CDR3 is TGTGCCATCAGTGACCCGGACAGGGTGGCGGCAGATACGCAGTATTTT. As protein: CAISDPDRVAADTQYF.

The chain couples TRBV6-1 to TRBJ1-1, with D perhaps matching TRBD1 (6 bases). CDR3 length: 12 amino acids. CDR1 and CDR2 (germline): MNHNS, SASEGT. The V end lost 8 bases, the J end lost 5 bases, and 12 bases lay between the germline ends. The CDR3: CASSDRSTEAFF. CDR3 coding DNA: TGTGCCAGCTCTGACAGGTCGACTGAAGCTTTCTTT.

This clone was counted once. This chain uses TRBV5-6 with TRBJ2-5, with TRBD1 identical over 7 bases. In germline, CDR1 is SGHDT, CDR2 YYEEEE. J was trimmed by 2 bases and V by 4 bases; bases with no gene match: 5. This CDR3 contains 14 residues. CDR3 bases: TGTGCCAGCAGCCCCAGACAGGGACAAGAGACCCAGTACTTC. Its translation is CASSPRQGQETQYF.

The V call is TRBV2, the J call TRBJ1-3; 7 nucleotides match TRBD1. After removal of 4 bases from V and 3 bases from J, the junction contained 3 bases not matched to a gene. This CDR3 is built from 14 residues. From germline, CDR1 is SNHLY and CDR2 FYNNEI. The CDR3 loop reads CASSGQGDGNTIYF. The CDR3 nucleotides read TGTGCCAGCAGTGGACAGGGCGATGGAAACACCATATATTTT.

This clone has a single count. The chain links TRBV18 to TRBJ1-2; no clear D gene. With 4 bases removed from V and 6 bases from J, the gap between germline ends came to 12 bases. CDR3 length: 13 residues. The germline gives CDR1 KGHSH, CDR2 LQKENI. In nucleotides, the CDR3 is TGTGCCAGCTCACTCCCCCAGGCCAATGGCTACACCTTC. This translates into CASSLPQANGYTF.